This TCR beta chain appears in the sequencing data of a study of Tregs in tolerant kidney transplant recipients. TCRdb's table, derived via immunoSEQ multiplex PCR, lists solely in-frame clones and lacks some. Seen here are about 110,000 clones, 90% observed once, and the top ten hold approximately 0.35%. Germline V CDR1 and CDR2: SGHRS, YFSETQ. This CDR3 is 14 amino acids long. V dropped 0 bases and J dropped 6 bases, with 12 bases sitting between them. The chain combines TRBV5-1 with TRBJ1-2; tentatively, D is TRBD1 (6 bases). The specimen comprised CD4+ T cells from blood, sampled before the transplant. This TCR derives from a human donor who received a combined kidney and bone marrow transplant. In DNA, the CDR3 is TGCGCCAGCAGCTTGGACAGGGCGCGGGATGGCTACACCTTC. Translating it yields CASSLDRARDGYTF.